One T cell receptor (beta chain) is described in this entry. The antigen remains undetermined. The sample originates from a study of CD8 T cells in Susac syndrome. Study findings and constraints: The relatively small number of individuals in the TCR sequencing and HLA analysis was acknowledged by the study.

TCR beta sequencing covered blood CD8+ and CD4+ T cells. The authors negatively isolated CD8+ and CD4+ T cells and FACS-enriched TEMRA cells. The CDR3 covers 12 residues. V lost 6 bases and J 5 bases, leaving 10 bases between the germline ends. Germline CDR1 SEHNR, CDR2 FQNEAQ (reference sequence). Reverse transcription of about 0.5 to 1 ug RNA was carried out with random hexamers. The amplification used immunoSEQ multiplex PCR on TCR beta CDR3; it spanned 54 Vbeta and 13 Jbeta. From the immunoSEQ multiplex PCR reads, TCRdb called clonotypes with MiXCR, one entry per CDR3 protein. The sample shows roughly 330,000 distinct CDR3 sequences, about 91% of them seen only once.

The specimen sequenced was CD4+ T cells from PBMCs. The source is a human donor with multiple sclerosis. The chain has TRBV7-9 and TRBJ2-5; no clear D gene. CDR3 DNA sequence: TGTGCCAGCAGACGTAATGTTGAGACCCAGTACTTC. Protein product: CASRRNVETQYF.